Described below is a single T cell receptor (beta chain) sequence and its context. Antigen: not known. A second roughly 7 to 11 cycle PCR used barcoded and J-beta primers. Each cDNA molecule was tagged by a template-switch adaptor with 12 random nucleotides. Each CDR3 protein is one row after TCRdb ran MiXCR on the 5' RACE reads. Found here are about 640,000 distinct CDR3 sequences, roughly 53% of them singletons; the top ten hold approximately 40%. The source of the sample is a study of blood T cells in healthy people across ages. Study details: The capture of about one barcoded beta molecule per two T cells was achieved by template switching. Study-wide findings and caveats: Among T cells, TCR beta diversity per million cells dropped roughly linearly as age rose. The donors' CMV status was not determined, possibly confounding changes in expanded clonotypes.

The V end was cut by 4 bases, the J end by 7 bases, with 22 bases between. CDR1 is LGHDT and CDR2 is YNNKEL in the germline V gene (reference sequence). There are 16 residues in the CDR3. The rearrangement joins TRBV3-1 to TRBJ2-5; weak D call: TRBD2 (6 bases). Sequencing used blood. The receptor was derived from a man aged 55-75 years in good health. CDR3 sequence: CASSPLRGADVVTQYF. The CDR3 bases are TGTGCCAGCAGCCCCCTTCGCGGGGCGGACGTTGTGACCCAGTACTTC.